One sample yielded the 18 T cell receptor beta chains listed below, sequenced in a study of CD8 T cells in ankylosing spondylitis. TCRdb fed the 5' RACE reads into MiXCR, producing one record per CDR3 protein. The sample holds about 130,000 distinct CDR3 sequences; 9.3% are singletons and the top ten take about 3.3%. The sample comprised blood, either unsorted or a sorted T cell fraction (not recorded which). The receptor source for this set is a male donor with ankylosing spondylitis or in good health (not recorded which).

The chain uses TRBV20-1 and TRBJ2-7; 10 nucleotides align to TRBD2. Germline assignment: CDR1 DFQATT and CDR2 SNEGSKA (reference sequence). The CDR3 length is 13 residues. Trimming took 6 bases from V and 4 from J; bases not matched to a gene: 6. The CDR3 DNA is TGCAGTGCCATTAGAGCGGGAGGGTACGAGCAGTACTTC. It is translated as CSAIRAGGYEQYF.

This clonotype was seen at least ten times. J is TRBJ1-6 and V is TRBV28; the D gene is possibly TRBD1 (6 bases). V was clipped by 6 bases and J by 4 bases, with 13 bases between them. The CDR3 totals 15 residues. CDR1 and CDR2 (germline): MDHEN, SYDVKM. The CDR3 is CASSLRGQYNSPLHF. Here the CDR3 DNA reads TGTGCCAGCAGCCTTCGCGGACAGTATAATTCACCCCTCCACTTT.

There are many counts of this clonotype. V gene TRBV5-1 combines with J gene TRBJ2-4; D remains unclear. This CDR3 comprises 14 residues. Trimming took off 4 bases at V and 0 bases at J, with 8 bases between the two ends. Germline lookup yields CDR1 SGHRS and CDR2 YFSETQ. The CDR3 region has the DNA TGCGCCAGCAGCCCCGGCCTAGCCAAAAACATTCAGTACTTC. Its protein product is CASSPGLAKNIQYF.

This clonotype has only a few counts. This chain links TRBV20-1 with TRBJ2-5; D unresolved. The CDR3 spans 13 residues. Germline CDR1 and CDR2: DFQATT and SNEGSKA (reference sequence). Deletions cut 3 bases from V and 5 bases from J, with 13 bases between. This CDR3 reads CSASPTAVETQYF. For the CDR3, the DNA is TGCAGTGCTAGCCCCACAGCAGTGGAGACCCAGTACTTC.

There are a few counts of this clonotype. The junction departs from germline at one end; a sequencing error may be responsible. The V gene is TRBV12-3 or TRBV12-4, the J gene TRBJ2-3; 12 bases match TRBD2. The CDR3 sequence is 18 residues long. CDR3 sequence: CTSSFASGRAPSTDTQYF. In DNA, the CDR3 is TGTACCAGCAGTTTTGCTAGCGGGAGGGCCCCCTCCACAGATACGCAGTATTTT.

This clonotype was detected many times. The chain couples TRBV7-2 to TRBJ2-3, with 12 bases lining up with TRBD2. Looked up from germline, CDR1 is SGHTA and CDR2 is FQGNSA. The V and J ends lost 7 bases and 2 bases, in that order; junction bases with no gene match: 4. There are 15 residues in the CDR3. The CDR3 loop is CASTRTSGDTDTQYF. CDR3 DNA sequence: TGTGCCAGCACCCGGACTAGCGGGGACACAGATACGCAGTATTTT. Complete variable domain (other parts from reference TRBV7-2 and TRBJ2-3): GAGVSQSPSNKVTEKGKDVELRCDPISGHTALYWYRQSLGQGLEFLIYFQGNSAPDKSGLPSDRFSAERTGGSVSTLTIQRTQQEDSAVYLCASTRTSGDTDTQYFGPGTRLTVL.

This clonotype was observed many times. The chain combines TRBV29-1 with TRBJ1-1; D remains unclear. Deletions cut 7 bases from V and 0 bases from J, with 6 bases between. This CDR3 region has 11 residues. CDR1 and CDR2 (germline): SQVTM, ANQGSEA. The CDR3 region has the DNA TGCAGCGGGAGACTGAACACTGAAGCTTTCTTT. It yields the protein CSGRLNTEAFF.

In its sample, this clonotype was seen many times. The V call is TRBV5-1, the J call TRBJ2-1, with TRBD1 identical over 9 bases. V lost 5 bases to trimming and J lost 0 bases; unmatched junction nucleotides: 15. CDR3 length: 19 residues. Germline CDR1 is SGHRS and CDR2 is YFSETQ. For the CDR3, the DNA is TGCGCCAGCAGTCGCCAGACCCGGGACAGGGTACGCTCCTACAATGAGCAGTTCTTC. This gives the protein CASSRQTRDRVRSYNEQFF.

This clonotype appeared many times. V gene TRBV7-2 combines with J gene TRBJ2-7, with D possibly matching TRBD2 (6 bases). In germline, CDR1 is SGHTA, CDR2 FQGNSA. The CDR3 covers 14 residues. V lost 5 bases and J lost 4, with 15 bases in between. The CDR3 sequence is CASSPGLYPYEQYF. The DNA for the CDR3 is TGTGCCAGCAGCCCTGGACTATACCCGTACGAGCAGTACTTC.

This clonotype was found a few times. CDR3 region: CASSYSCGSYYNEQFF. The CDR3 nucleotides are TGTGCCAGCAGTTATTCCTGCGGGAGTTATTACAATGAGCAGTTCTTC. The chain is built from TRBV6-9 and TRBJ2-1; TRBD2 matches 7 bases. The CDR3 totals 16 residues. The trim removed 0 bases at V and 4 bases at J, leaving 6 bases unmatched. Germline V CDR1 and CDR2: MNHGY, SVAAGI.

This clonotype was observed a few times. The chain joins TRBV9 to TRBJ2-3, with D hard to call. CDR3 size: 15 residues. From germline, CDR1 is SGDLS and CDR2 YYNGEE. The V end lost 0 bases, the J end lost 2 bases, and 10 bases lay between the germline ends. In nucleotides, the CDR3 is TGTGCCAGCAGCGTAGAGGGTGCATACACAGATACGCAGTATTTT. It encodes CASSVEGAYTDTQYF.

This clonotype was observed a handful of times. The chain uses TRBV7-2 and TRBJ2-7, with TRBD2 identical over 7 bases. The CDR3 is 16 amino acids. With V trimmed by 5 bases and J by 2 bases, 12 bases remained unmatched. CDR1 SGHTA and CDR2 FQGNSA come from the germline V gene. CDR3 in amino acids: CASSPGGSGLTYEQYF. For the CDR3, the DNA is TGTGCCAGCAGCCCCGGAGGGTCGGGACTAACCTACGAGCAGTACTTC.

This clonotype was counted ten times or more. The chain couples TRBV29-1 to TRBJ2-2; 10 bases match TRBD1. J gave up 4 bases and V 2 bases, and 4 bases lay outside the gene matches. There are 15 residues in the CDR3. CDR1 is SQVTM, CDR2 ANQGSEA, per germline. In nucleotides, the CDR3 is TGCAGCGTTGAACTCGGGACAGGGGTCACCGGGGAGCTGTTTTTT. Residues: CSVELGTGVTGELFF.

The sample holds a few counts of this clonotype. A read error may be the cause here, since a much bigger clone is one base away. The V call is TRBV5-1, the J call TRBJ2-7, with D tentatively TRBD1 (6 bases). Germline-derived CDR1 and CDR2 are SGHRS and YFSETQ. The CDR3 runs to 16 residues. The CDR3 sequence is CVSSTKLQGSSYEQYF. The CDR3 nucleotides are TGCGTCAGCAGCACAAAACTGCAGGGGAGCTCCTACGAGCAGTACTTC.

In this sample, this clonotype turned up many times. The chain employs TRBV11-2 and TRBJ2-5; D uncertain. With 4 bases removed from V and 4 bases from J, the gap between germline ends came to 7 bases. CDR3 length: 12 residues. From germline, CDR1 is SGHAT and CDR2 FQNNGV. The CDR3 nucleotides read TGTGCCAGCAGCTCACAAAGAGAGACCCAGTACTTC. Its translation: CASSSQRETQYF.

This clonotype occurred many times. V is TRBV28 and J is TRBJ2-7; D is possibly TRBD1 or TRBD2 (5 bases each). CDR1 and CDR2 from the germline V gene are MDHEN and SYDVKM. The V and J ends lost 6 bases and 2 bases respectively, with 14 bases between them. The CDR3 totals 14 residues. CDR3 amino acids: CASSLPRDPYEQYF. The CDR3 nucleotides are TGTGCCAGCAGCCTCCCCCGGGACCCCTACGAGCAGTACTTC.

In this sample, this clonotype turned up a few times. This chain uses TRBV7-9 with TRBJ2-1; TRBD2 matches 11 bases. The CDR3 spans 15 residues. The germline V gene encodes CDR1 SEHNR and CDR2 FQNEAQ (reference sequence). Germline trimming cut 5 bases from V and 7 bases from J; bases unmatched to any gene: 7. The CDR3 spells CASSPRLAGKNEQFF. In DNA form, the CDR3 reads TGTGCCAGCAGCCCCAGACTAGCGGGAAAGAATGAGCAGTTCTTC.

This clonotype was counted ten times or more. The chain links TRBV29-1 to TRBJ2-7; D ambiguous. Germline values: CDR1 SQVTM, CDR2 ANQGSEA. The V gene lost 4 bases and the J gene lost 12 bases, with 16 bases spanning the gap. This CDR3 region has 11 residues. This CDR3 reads CSVGGAGRWYF. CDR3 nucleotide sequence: TGCAGCGTTGGAGGAGCCGGACGTTGGTACTTC.